This T cell receptor (beta chain) stems from a study of persistence of HIV-infected CD4 T cells (dated by TCRdb to between 2020 and 2021). Looking at the study overall: CMV- and HIV-1 Gag-responding CD4+ T cells were isolated from ART-treated individuals so that antigen-driven clonal expansion of HIV-1-infected cells could be examined. The median time the participants had spent on suppressive ART was 7 to 9 years. Peripheral blood samples of up to about 200 mL were collected at multiple time points, except for a couple of participants, who underwent leukapheresis at a single time point. Proviral sequencing was used to assess clonality among infected cells, whereas TCRbeta sequencing gauged the clonality of all cells within each sorted population. Cross-participant TCR cluster analysis included 8 or 9 participants for CMV and more than five participants for Gag. What the study reported, not specific to this receptor: Antigen-responding cells were enriched for degenerate expanded CDR3beta sequences, which suggests convergent selection of CD4+ responses to CMV and Gag. The study involved few individuals and tested only a limited range of antigens. TCRbeta richness in CMV- and Gag-responding cells was significantly lower than in anti-CD3/anti-CD28-responding cells; CMV-responding cells had higher oligoclonality than CD3/CD28-stimulated and Gag-responding cells. Within the same sorted populations, how oligoclonal the TCRs were correlated with how oligoclonal the proviruses were. Because the TCR analyses were done in bulk, restricting them to just the rare CMV-responding cells that actually carried HIV-1 proviruses was not possible.

V and J lose 7 bases and 1 base, and a span of 10 bases separates them. The CDR3 has 13 amino acids, counting the end cysteine and phenylalanine. The entry retains the CDR3 DNA only, 39 bases that are in frame from base 1. Per the germline V gene (reference sequence), LNHDA is the CDR1 and SQIVND is the CDR2. As regards this clone: Its antigen is not yet known. No much larger clonotype is one base removed from it; base qualities were not supplied.

The immunoSEQ hsTCRB assay version 4, run in survey mode, was used to sequence TCRbeta repertoires from genomic DNA. Genomic DNA was diluted to 10 ng/uL, using up to about 1 ug per sample for TCRbeta sequencing. In the original analysis: TCRbeta data were analyzed in ImmunoSeq Analyzer 3.0, with diversity computed on productive nucleotide rearrangements. The improved Chao index was used to estimate lower-bound TCR diversity, and the Gini coefficient was used to estimate clonality using the Immunarch R package. Different nucleotide rearrangements encoding the same CDR3beta amino acid sequence were treated as distinct clonotypes. Differential abundance analysis identified TCRbeta sequences significantly enriched in antigen-responding cells relative to anti-CD3/anti-CD28-activated cells. Using predicted peptide-MHC specificity as the basis, GLIPH2 grouped TCRs into clusters, both for each participant individually and for the merged data sets that combined participants. TCRdb carries this immuneACCESS record with in-frame sequences only. Its versions omit some clonotypes, under half of them owing to an unresolved V gene in the studies checked, with the rest unexplained. V and J calls and clone size come straight from that table; D and trimming were deduced from the DNA. The sample table contains just under 65,000 clones; only one count was recorded for about 69% of them. Jointly, the top ten make up under 2% of the sample.

The treatment or condition label corresponds to: suppressive antiretroviral therapy. Cells were stimulated with a pool of overlapping HIV-1 Gag 15-mer peptides at roughly 1 ug per peptide per mL. Nonresponding CD40L-negative CD69-negative CD45RO-high memory CD4+ T cells were sorted as memory populations depleted of antigen-responding cells. Participants were HIV-1-infected adults who started suppressive ART during chronic infection. Participants had undetectable plasma HIV-1 RNA below 50 copies/mL for at least 4 years. To be included, a participant needed positive CMV serology and a CD4+ T cell count above 400 cells/uL. Before stimulation, PBMCs were isolated using density centrifugation and then depleted of CD8+ T cells. For roughly 18 hours, CD8-depleted PBMCs were stimulated with anti-CD28/CD49d costimulation, a CD40-blocking antibody, and enfuvirtide, which was added to prevent new infections. Cell sorting was performed on a Beckman Coulter MoFlo Legacy or XDP sorter, and dead cells were excluded with propidium iodide. Genomic DNA was extracted with the QIAamp DNA Mini Kit for samples above one million cells, otherwise with the Quick-DNA Microprep Kit.

The source was CD4+ T cells sorted from PBMCs after 18-hour stimulation, collected from a patient who received antiretroviral therapy. Taken with the paper, the label for cell subset or site translates to: CD40L-CD69- CD45RO-high memory CD4 T cells not responding to Gag peptides. The chain is encoded by TRBV19 joined to TRBJ1-1; the D gene lacks a confident call. The origin of this receptor is an adult man with HIV who was CMV-seropositive. CDR3 reads: CASTPRENTEAFF. The nucleotides read TGTGCCAGTACCCCCCGGGAGAACACTGAAGCTTTCTTT.